This passage covers 21 T cell receptor beta chains from one sample sequenced in a study of low-dose radiotherapy and immunotherapy resistance in tumors. Primers targeting TRAV and TRBV primed first-strand cDNA, covering alpha and beta chains. Over roughly 20 PCR cycles, TCRs were amplified from a constant-region primer and V-primer adapter. TCRdb reprocessed the reads via MiXCR and lists one record per CDR3 protein. The sample yields about 12,000 distinct CDR3 sequences, roughly four fifths seen once. The receptors derive from a human donor with advanced metastatic prostate, ovarian, gallbladder or colorectal cancer (not recorded which). This table probably holds off-target reads from a library built for another chain.

The chain employs TRBV29-1 and TRBJ1-2, with 9 bases fitting TRBD1. Germline V gene data show CDR1 as SQVTM and CDR2 as ANQGSEA. The V and J ends lost 4 bases and 5 bases, in that order; junction bases with no gene match: 8. The CDR3 consists of 14 residues. The CDR3 nucleotides read TGCAGCGTTGTGGAGGACAGGGGAGTTTATGGCTACACCTTC. It is translated as CSVVEDRGVYGYTF.

This sequence joins TRBV28 and TRBJ2-7; D is unclear. With 6 bases removed from V and 2 bases from J, the gap between germline ends came to 5 bases. This CDR3 is built from 11 residues. Germline-derived CDR1 and CDR2 are MDHEN and SYDVKM. The CDR3 coding sequence is TGTGCCAGCAGCCGCGCCTACGAGCAGTACTTC. This codes for CASSRAYEQYF.

This clonotype was recorded once. DNA for the CDR3: TGCAGTGCTATCCCCCTTTATACCGAGACGGAGACCTCCGGCTACACCTTC. Translation: CSAIPLYTETETSGYTF. The V call is TRBV20-1, the J call TRBJ1-2; D gene uncertain. Trimming shortened V by 4 bases and J by 8 bases, and 29 bases separated the two germline ends. Germline loops: CDR1 DFQATT, CDR2 SNEGSKA (reference sequence). The CDR3 spans 17 residues.

The rearrangement uses TRBV9 and TRBJ2-3; 7 bases agree with TRBD2. V lost 7 bases to trimming and J lost 5 bases; unmatched junction nucleotides: 7. The CDR3 runs to 13 residues. From germline, CDR1 is SGDLS and CDR2 YYNGEE. CDR3 loop: CASGREAIDTQYF. CDR3 DNA sequence: TGTGCCAGCGGTCGGGAGGCGATAGATACGCAGTATTTT.

The chain couples TRBV10-3 to TRBJ1-5, with 8 bases lining up with TRBD1. The CDR3 length is 15 residues. Unmatched junction bases numbered 7, after V lost 3 bases and J lost 6 bases. Per the germline V gene, CDR1 is ENHRY and CDR2 is SYGVKD. Here the CDR3 reads CAISDRQGAGQPQHF. CDR3 in DNA: TGTGCCATCAGTGATCGTCAGGGGGCCGGTCAGCCCCAGCATTTT.

CDR3 residues: CSVARTRGPYEQYF. DNA of the CDR3: TGCAGCGTGGCCCGGACTAGGGGACCCTACGAGCAGTACTTC. The V and J genes are TRBV29-1 and TRBJ2-7, with 7 positions matching TRBD2. V shed 6 bases, J shed 2 bases, and the junction held 10 bases outside the gene matches. Germline V gene data show CDR1 as SQVTM and CDR2 as ANQGSEA. The CDR3 has 14 residues.

CDR3 residues: CSVERDAGTEAFF. CDR3 nucleotides: TGCAGCGTTGAGAGAGACGCGGGGACTGAAGCTTTCTTT. The rearrangement uses TRBV29-1 and TRBJ1-1, with D uncertain. Looked up from germline, CDR1 is SQVTM and CDR2 is ANQGSEA. This CDR3 has 13 amino acids. Deletions cut 3 bases from V and 5 bases from J, with 13 bases between. Filled out from reference TRBV29-1 and TRBJ1-1, the complete variable domain reads SAVISQKPSRDICQRGTSLTIQCQVDSQVTMMFWYRQQPGQSLTLIATANQGSEATYESGFVIDKFPISRPNLTFSTLTVSNMSPEDSSIYLCSVERDAGTEAFFGQGTRLTVV.

The V call is TRBV5-1, the J call TRBJ2-1; 8 positions agree with TRBD1. With 2 bases clipped from V and 4 bases from J, the junction kept 11 bases outside the gene matches. The CDR3 totals 17 residues. CDR1 SGHRS and CDR2 YFSETQ come from the germline V gene. CDR3 loop: CASSLGQGRRYYNEQFF. The CDR3 nucleotides are TGCGCCAGCAGCTTAGGACAGGGCCGGCGGTATTACAATGAGCAGTTCTTC.

The CDR3 loop reads CASSLGLALAGELFF. The CDR3 region has the DNA TGTGCCAGCAGCTTGGGACTAGCGCTAGCCGGGGAGCTGTTTTTT. This chain connects TRBV11-2 to TRBJ2-2, with TRBD2 matching over 10 bases. V shed 3 bases, J shed 6 bases, and the junction held 4 bases outside the gene matches. Per germline, CDR1 SGHAT and CDR2 FQNNGV. The CDR3 covers 15 residues.

A remark on this clonotype: A read error may produce the germline difference seen at one junction end. The chain is built from TRBV6-1 and TRBJ2-7, with 7 positions matching TRBD1. The CDR3 is 15 amino acids. Germline assignment: CDR1 MNHNS and CDR2 SASEGT. The CDR3 spells CASSEDRDNSYEQYF. The CDR3 region has the DNA TGTGCCAGCAGCGAAGACAGGGACAACTCCTACGAGCAGTACTTC.

The chain combines TRBV29-1 with TRBJ2-3, with TRBD2 matching over 8 bases. V shed 5 bases, J shed 6 bases, and the junction held 7 bases outside the gene matches. The CDR3 is made up of 13 amino acids. Germline assignment: CDR1 SQVTM and CDR2 ANQGSEA. The CDR3 loop reads CSVSGGPGDTQYF. As DNA, the CDR3 is TGCAGCGTTTCGGGAGGGCCCGGGGATACGCAGTATTTT.

V gene TRBV29-1 combines with J gene TRBJ2-1; D gene ambiguous. The CDR3 extends over 12 amino acids. The germline gives CDR1 SQVTM, CDR2 ANQGSEA. The V and J ends lost 3 bases and 8 bases respectively, with 11 bases between them. This CDR3 reads CSVEVFVDEQFF. The CDR3 bases are TGCAGCGTTGAGGTCTTTGTAGATGAGCAGTTCTTC.

CDR3 in DNA: TGTGCCAGCACACCGACTAGCGGGGAACAAGAGACCCAGTACTTC. Translating gives CASTPTSGEQETQYF. The V call is TRBV7-9, the J call TRBJ2-5, with TRBD2 matching 11 bases. In germline, CDR1 is SEHNR, CDR2 FQNEAQ (reference sequence). With V trimmed by 7 bases and J by 2 bases, 6 bases remained unmatched. This CDR3 region has 15 residues.

The chain couples TRBV19 to TRBJ2-1, with D hard to call. Germline V gene data show CDR1 as LNHDA and CDR2 as SQIVND (reference sequence). The ends were cut back, 6 bases at V and 7 bases at J, with 16 bases in the middle. This CDR3 region has 14 residues. This CDR3 reads CASSRGPPSNEQFF. CDR3 sequence (DNA): TGTGCCAGTAGCAGAGGACCCCCCTCGAATGAGCAGTTCTTC.

The chain carries TRBV29-1 and TRBJ2-5; no firm D call. The CDR3 is 12 residues long. Germline V gene data show CDR1 as SQVTM and CDR2 as ANQGSEA. With 3 bases removed from V and 3 bases from J, the gap between germline ends came to 8 bases. CDR3 sequence reads: CSVDRQEETQYF. The CDR3 DNA is TGCAGCGTTGATCGGCAGGAAGAGACCCAGTACTTC. Looking up the rest from reference TRBV29-1 and TRBJ2-5 gives the full variable domain: SAVISQKPSRDICQRGTSLTIQCQVDSQVTMMFWYRQQPGQSLTLIATANQGSEATYESGFVIDKFPISRPNLTFSTLTVSNMSPEDSSIYLCSVDRQEETQYFGPGTRLLVL.

The gene calls are TRBV10-3 and TRBJ2-1, with 10 bases lining up with TRBD2. Germline V gives CDR1 ENHRY, CDR2 SYGVKD. Losses at the gene ends were 7 bases for V and 9 bases for J; bases not matched to a gene: 6. This CDR3 is built from 13 residues. The CDR3 loop is CAITQREGAEQFF. Here the CDR3 DNA reads TGTGCCATCACGCAGCGGGAGGGCGCTGAGCAGTTCTTC.

This rearrangement joins TRBV7-2 to TRBJ2-4; 7 bases are a match to TRBD1. This CDR3 has 15 amino acids. J lost 4 bases, V lost 4 bases, and 7 bases had no gene match. CDR1 SGHTA and CDR2 FQGNSA come from the germline V gene. The CDR3, as DNA: TGTGCCAGCAGCTCAGAAGGGACAGTGAAAAACATTCAGTACTTC. This gives the protein CASSSEGTVKNIQYF. Combining the CDR3 with reference TRBV7-2 and TRBJ2-4 gives the whole variable domain GAGVSQSPSNKVTEKGKDVELRCDPISGHTALYWYRQSLGQGLEFLIYFQGNSAPDKSGLPSDRFSAERTGGSVSTLTIQRTQQEDSAVYLCASSSEGTVKNIQYFGAGTRLSVL.

This clonotype appeared a few times. DNA for the CDR3: TGTGCCAGCAGTGGACCCATCGCTAACTATGGCTACACCTTC. Protein sequence: CASSGPIANYGYTF. This sequence joins TRBV6-1 and TRBJ1-2; D remains unclear. With 4 bases removed from V and 0 bases from J, the gap between germline ends came to 9 bases. From germline, CDR1 is MNHNS and CDR2 SASEGT. The CDR3 is 14 residues long.

The gene calls are TRBV9 and TRBJ1-5; D remains unclear. The CDR3 is 15 residues long. The V and J ends lost 3 bases and 4 bases respectively, with 14 bases between them. Germline V CDR1 and CDR2: SGDLS, YYNGEE. The CDR3 spells CASSGSPGANQPQHF. The CDR3 coding sequence is TGTGCCAGCAGCGGTAGTCCAGGAGCTAATCAGCCCCAGCATTTT.

The chain combines TRBV2 with TRBJ2-2; D may be TRBD1 or TRBD2 (5 bases each). The CDR3 sequence is 13 residues long. Trimming left V 8 bases short and J 7 bases short, with 14 bases between. Germline-derived CDR1 and CDR2 are SNHLY and FYNNEI. In nucleotides, the CDR3 is TGTGCCAGCTGGGGGATGCTTTTCGGGGAGCTGTTTTTT. Translated, it gives CASWGMLFGELFF.

V usage is TRBV28 and J usage is TRBJ1-6; D perhaps matches TRBD1 (6 bases). This CDR3 is built from 16 residues. Germline assignment: CDR1 MDHEN and CDR2 SYDVKM. V was shortened by 2 bases and J by 7 bases, with 15 bases between the two germline ends. Here the CDR3 DNA reads TGTGCCAGCAGTTTAGGAGGGGGAGGGTACAATTCACCCCTCCACTTT. It specifies CASSLGGGGYNSPLHF. Full variable domain (rest looked up from reference TRBV28 and TRBJ1-6): DVKVTQSSRYLVKRTGEKVFLECVQDMDHENMFWYRQDPGLGLRLIYFSYDVKMKEKGDIPEGYSVSREKKERFSLILESASTNQTSMYLCASSLGGGGYNSPLHFGNGTRLTVT.